This is a list of T cell receptor beta chains from one sample in a study of T cells in Graves' hyperthyroidism and ophthalmopathy. TCRdb ran MiXCR on the multiplex PCR reads and lists one entry per CDR3 protein. The sample consists of a few hundred thousand distinct CDR3 sequences, approximately 14% of them appearing once. Sequencing was carried out using blood. The receptors here all came from a woman between 35 and 50 years old with Graves' hyperthyroidism that later progressed to Graves' ophthalmopathy. CDR3s include the opening cysteine and the closing phenylalanine or tryptophan. The D gene is left open where the match is weak. Expanded clones are given a class, and other clones once, few, many or no size at all.

V gene: TRBV24-1; D gene: NA; J gene: TRBJ1-3; clone size: many; CDR3 protein: CATSDYGNTIYF; CDR3 DNA: TGTGCCACCAGTGATTATGGAAACACCATATATTTT
V gene: TRBV7-2; D gene: NA; J gene: TRBJ2-2; clone size: few; CDR3 protein: CASSLFSPPAGELFF; CDR3 DNA: TGTGCCAGCAGCTTATTTTCCCCCCCCGCCGGGGAGCTGTTTTTT
V gene: TRBV27; D gene: NA; J gene: TRBJ2-7; clone size: few; CDR3 protein: CASSFLARSYEQYF; CDR3 DNA: TGTGCCAGCAGTTTCCTAGCGAGATCCTACGAGCAGTACTTC
V gene: TRBV11-2; D gene: NA; J gene: TRBJ1-2; clone size: many; CDR3 protein: CASSSTGAYGYTF; CDR3 DNA: TGTGCCAGCAGCTCAACAGGTGCCTATGGCTACACCTTC
V gene: TRBV5-1; D gene: NA; J gene: TRBJ1-2; clone size: many; CDR3 protein: CASSLAGVGNYGYTF; CDR3 DNA: TGCGCCAGCAGCTTGGCCGGAGTGGGAAACTATGGCTACACCTTC
V gene: TRBV27; D gene: NA; J gene: TRBJ1-6; clone size: many; CDR3 protein: CASRRGLGSPLHF; CDR3 DNA: TGTGCCTCACGCCGGGGTCTAGGTTCACCCCTCCACTTT
V gene: TRBV6-1; D gene: NA; J gene: TRBJ2-1; clone size: NA; CDR3 protein: CASSPVWARDEQFF; CDR3 DNA: TGTGCCAGCAGTCCAGTGTGGGCCAGAGATGAGCAGTTCTTC
V gene: TRBV11-2; D gene: NA; J gene: TRBJ1-1; clone size: NA; CDR3 protein: CDSSPEGTEAFF; CDR3 DNA: TGTGACAGCAGCCCCGAGGGCACTGAAGCCTTCTTT
V gene: TRBV5-1; D gene: NA; J gene: TRBJ2-3; clone size: many; CDR3 protein: CASSLDLAPDTQYF; CDR3 DNA: TGCGCCAGCAGCTTGGACTTAGCGCCGGATACGCAGTATTTT
V gene: TRBV4-1; D gene: TRBD1; J gene: TRBJ1-4; clone size: many; CDR3 protein: CASSQANRGTGGEKLFF; CDR3 DNA: TGCGCCAGCAGCCAAGCAAACAGGGGGACAGGCGGGGAAAAACTGTTTTTT
V gene: TRBV3-1; D gene: NA; J gene: TRBJ2-1; clone size: many; CDR3 protein: CASSLLDSDNEQFF; CDR3 DNA: TGTGCCAGCAGCCTACTAGACAGTGACAATGAGCAGTTCTTC
V gene: TRBV6-2/TRBV6-3; D gene: TRBD2; J gene: TRBJ2-7; clone size: many; CDR3 protein: CASSWGLAGAYEQYF; CDR3 DNA: TGTGCCAGCAGTTGGGGACTAGCGGGAGCCTACGAGCAGTACTTC
V gene: TRBV28; D gene: TRBD1; J gene: TRBJ1-2; clone size: few; CDR3 protein: CASSPQLGTDHYGYTF; CDR3 DNA: TGTGCCAGCAGTCCCCAATTAGGGACAGATCACTATGGCTACACCTTC
V gene: TRBV5-1; D gene: TRBD2; J gene: TRBJ2-1; clone size: NA; CDR3 protein: CASGDGLVTYNEQFF; CDR3 DNA: TGCGCCAGCGGCGACGGACTAGTCACCTACAATGAGCAGTTCTTC
V gene: TRBV11-2; D gene: TRBD1; J gene: TRBJ2-2; clone size: many; CDR3 protein: CASSLDRQGNTGELFF; CDR3 DNA: TGTGCCAGCAGCTTAGACCGACAGGGGAACACCGGGGAGCTGTTTTTT
V gene: TRBV20-1; D gene: TRBD1; J gene: TRBJ2-7; clone size: many; CDR3 protein: CSAKGQESSYEQYF; CDR3 DNA: TGCAGTGCTAAGGGACAGGAGAGCTCCTACGAGCAGTACTTC
V gene: TRBV28; D gene: TRBD1; J gene: TRBJ2-3; clone size: many; CDR3 protein: CASRTGQGVTDTQYF; CDR3 DNA: TGTGCCAGCAGAACGGGACAGGGGGTTACCGATACGCAGTATTTT
V gene: TRBV7-3; D gene: NA; J gene: TRBJ2-5; clone size: many; CDR3 protein: CASSVGFQETQYF; CDR3 DNA: TGTGCCAGCAGCGTGGGATTCCAAGAGACCCAGTACTTC
V gene: TRBV6-2/TRBV6-3; D gene: TRBD1; J gene: TRBJ1-1; clone size: many; CDR3 protein: CASSPRDRGKTEAFF; CDR3 DNA: TGTGCCAGCAGTCCTCGGGACAGGGGGAAGACTGAAGCTTTCTTT
V gene: TRBV9; D gene: NA; J gene: TRBJ1-1; clone size: many; CDR3 protein: CASSAPPSNTEAFF; CDR3 DNA: TGTGCCAGCAGCGCCCCCCCATCCAACACTGAAGCTTTCTTT
V gene: TRBV6-1; D gene: TRBD1; J gene: TRBJ1-5; clone size: NA; CDR3 protein: CASRLITGVSGNQPQHF; CDR3 DNA: TGTGCCAGCAGGTTGATAACAGGGGTTTCCGGCAATCAGCCCCAGCATTTT
V gene: TRBV11-2; D gene: NA; J gene: TRBJ2-5; clone size: many; CDR3 protein: CASSPSGIVQETQYF; CDR3 DNA: TGTGCCAGCAGCCCCTCTGGGATCGTACAAGAGACCCAGTACTTC
V gene: TRBV9; D gene: TRBD1; J gene: TRBJ1-2; clone size: many; CDR3 protein: CASSPIPTGNYGYTF; CDR3 DNA: TGTGCCAGCAGCCCTATCCCGACAGGGAACTATGGCTACACCTTC
V gene: TRBV28; D gene: NA; J gene: TRBJ1-1; clone size: many; CDR3 protein: CASSFSGAGRSEAFF; CDR3 DNA: TGTGCCAGCAGTTTCTCAGGGGCGGGGAGGAGTGAAGCTTTCTTT
V gene: TRBV29-1; D gene: NA; J gene: TRBJ2-1; clone size: few; CDR3 protein: CSVEEVPAYNEQFF; CDR3 DNA: TGCAGCGTTGAAGAGGTTCCGGCCTACAATGAGCAGTTCTTC
V gene: TRBV20-1; D gene: TRBD1; J gene: TRBJ2-1; clone size: many; CDR3 protein: CSARAGQGQRTRSYNEQFF; CDR3 DNA: TGCAGTGCTAGAGCAGGACAGGGCCAACGGACCCGCTCCTACAATGAGCAGTTCTTC
V gene: TRBV28; D gene: NA; J gene: TRBJ1-6; clone size: NA; CDR3 protein: CASSSKVSNNSPLHF; CDR3 DNA: TGTGCCAGCAGTTCAAAAGTTTCCAATAATTCACCCCTCCACTTT
V gene: TRBV28; D gene: TRBD1; J gene: TRBJ1-2; clone size: NA; CDR3 protein: CASRPGQGGGYTF; CDR3 DNA: TGTGCCAGCAGACCAGGACAGGGGGGTGGCTACACCTTC
V gene: TRBV28; D gene: NA; J gene: TRBJ2-2; clone size: many; CDR3 protein: CASSLLATNTGELFF; CDR3 DNA: TGTGCCAGCAGTTTACTAGCGACGAACACCGGGGAGCTGTTTTTT
V gene: TRBV12-3/TRBV12-4; D gene: NA; J gene: TRBJ2-3; clone size: many; CDR3 protein: CASSQGSTDTQYF; CDR3 DNA: TGTGCCAGCAGCCAGGGGAGCACAGATACGCAGTATTTT
V gene: TRBV20-1; D gene: TRBD2; J gene: TRBJ2-5; clone size: many; CDR3 protein: CSAMAGGGWETQYF; CDR3 DNA: TGCAGTGCGATGGCGGGGGGGGGTTGGGAGACCCAGTACTTC
V gene: TRBV18; D gene: NA; J gene: TRBJ2-3; clone size: many; CDR3 protein: CASSPAGPTDTQYF; CDR3 DNA: TGTGCCAGCTCACCAGCGGGACCCACAGATACGCAGTATTTT
V gene: TRBV19; D gene: TRBD2; J gene: TRBJ2-7; clone size: NA; CDR3 protein: CASSVGLSSPFVYEQYF; CDR3 DNA: TGTGCCAGTAGTGTGGGACTATCGTCTCCCTTCGTTTACGAGCAGTACTTC
V gene: TRBV14; D gene: NA; J gene: TRBJ2-5; clone size: many; CDR3 protein: CASSQDWFGETQYF; CDR3 DNA: TGTGCCAGCAGCCAAGATTGGTTTGGCGAGACCCAGTACTTC
V gene: TRBV27; D gene: TRBD1; J gene: TRBJ2-7; clone size: NA; CDR3 protein: CASSLSPPGQGKYEQYF; CDR3 DNA: TGTGCCAGCAGTTTATCTCCGCCGGGACAGGGGAAGTACGAGCAGTACTTC
V gene: TRBV20-1; D gene: TRBD2; J gene: TRBJ2-3; clone size: many; CDR3 protein: CSVASGGTDTQYF; CDR3 DNA: TGCAGTGTTGCTAGCGGAGGCACAGATACGCAGTATTTT
V gene: TRBV10-2; D gene: NA; J gene: TRBJ2-3; clone size: many; CDR3 protein: CASSVWLASVKDTQYF; CDR3 DNA: TGCGCCAGCAGTGTATGGCTAGCGAGTGTAAAAGATACGCAGTATTTT
V gene: TRBV6-1; D gene: NA; J gene: TRBJ2-7; clone size: NA; CDR3 protein: CASFGAGPTYEQYF; CDR3 DNA: TGTGCCAGCTTTGGAGCGGGCCCCACCTACGAGCAGTACTTC
V gene: TRBV14; D gene: TRBD2; J gene: TRBJ2-1; clone size: many; CDR3 protein: CASSRGSGRRNEQFF; CDR3 DNA: TGTGCCAGCAGCCGGGGAAGCGGGAGGCGGAATGAGCAGTTCTTC
V gene: TRBV27; D gene: NA; J gene: TRBJ2-2; clone size: few; CDR3 protein: CASRDINTGELFF; CDR3 DNA: TGTGCCAGCAGGGACATAAACACCGGGGAGCTGTTTTTT
V gene: TRBV27; D gene: TRBD2; J gene: TRBJ2-1; clone size: NA; CDR3 protein: CASSPTSGRGVINEQFF; CDR3 DNA: TGTGCCAGCAGTCCGACTAGCGGGAGGGGTGTGATAAATGAGCAGTTCTTC
V gene: TRBV6-4; D gene: NA; J gene: TRBJ2-7; clone size: NA; CDR3 protein: CASSARAKVYEQYF; CDR3 DNA: TGTGCCAGCAGTGCTAGGGCGAAGGTCTACGAGCAGTACTTC
V gene: TRBV28; D gene: NA; J gene: TRBJ2-7; clone size: many; CDR3 protein: CASSFGQAYEQYF; CDR3 DNA: TGTGCCAGCAGTTTCGGACAAGCCTACGAGCAGTACTTC
V gene: TRBV4-1; D gene: TRBD2; J gene: TRBJ2-3; clone size: few; CDR3 protein: CASSQVGLSSGRIYTQYF; CDR3 DNA: TGCGCCAGCAGCCAAGTGGGCCTATCCAGCGGGAGGATATATACGCAGTATTTT
V gene: TRBV27; D gene: TRBD1; J gene: TRBJ1-5; clone size: NA; CDR3 protein: CASSLRGTNQPQHF; CDR3 DNA: TGTGCCAGCAGCCTCAGGGGGACCAATCAGCCCCAGCATTTT
V gene: TRBV28; D gene: NA; J gene: TRBJ2-3; clone size: many; CDR3 protein: CASSLMGITQYF; CDR3 DNA: TGTGCCAGCAGTTTAATGGGGATTACGCAGTATTTT
V gene: TRBV15; D gene: NA; J gene: TRBJ2-1; clone size: many; CDR3 protein: CATSGHRALAYNEQFF; CDR3 DNA: TGTGCCACCAGCGGCCACAGGGCACTCGCCTACAATGAGCAGTTCTTC
V gene: TRBV27; D gene: NA; J gene: TRBJ1-5; clone size: many; CDR3 protein: CASSLGFHSNQPQHF; CDR3 DNA: TGTGCCAGCAGTCTAGGGTTCCATAGCAATCAGCCCCAGCATTTT
V gene: TRBV20-1; D gene: NA; J gene: TRBJ1-1; clone size: NA; CDR3 protein: CSADRPMNTEAFF; CDR3 DNA: TGCAGTGCTGACAGGCCGATGAACACTGAAGCTTTCTTT
V gene: TRBV19; D gene: TRBD2; J gene: TRBJ2-1; clone size: many; CDR3 protein: CASSISGLYNEQFF; CDR3 DNA: TGTGCCAGTAGTATTAGCGGGCTTTACAATGAGCAGTTCTTC
V gene: TRBV20-1; D gene: NA; J gene: TRBJ2-3; clone size: many; CDR3 protein: CSAREGGSDTQYF; CDR3 DNA: TGCAGTGCTAGAGAGGGAGGTTCCGATACGCAGTATTTT
V gene: TRBV19; D gene: NA; J gene: TRBJ2-1; clone size: few; CDR3 protein: CVSTQGVGNEQFF; CDR3 DNA: TGTGTCAGTACCCAGGGAGTCGGGAATGAGCAGTTCTTC
V gene: TRBV20-1; D gene: NA; J gene: TRBJ2-3; clone size: many; CDR3 protein: CSAPTGGPDTQYF; CDR3 DNA: TGCAGTGCCCCGACAGGAGGGCCAGATACGCAGTATTTT
V gene: TRBV13; D gene: NA; J gene: TRBJ2-7; clone size: many; CDR3 protein: CASSREGDYEQYF; CDR3 DNA: TGTGCCAGCAGCAGGGAAGGCGACTACGAGCAGTACTTC
V gene: TRBV7-9; D gene: NA; J gene: TRBJ2-2; clone size: many; CDR3 protein: CASSLDVMGLRTGELFF; CDR3 DNA: TGTGCCAGCAGCTTAGACGTGATGGGGCTTAGGACCGGGGAGCTGTTTTTT
V gene: TRBV7-9; D gene: NA; J gene: TRBJ2-3; clone size: NA; CDR3 protein: CASSLDPRTDTQYF; CDR3 DNA: TGTGCCAGCAGCTTAGACCCTCGCACAGATACGCAGTATTTT
V gene: TRBV10-3; D gene: NA; J gene: TRBJ1-6; clone size: many; CDR3 protein: CAIRATGDNSPLHF; CDR3 DNA: TGTGCCATCAGAGCCACAGGAGATAATTCACCCCTCCACTTT
V gene: TRBV4-1; D gene: NA; J gene: TRBJ2-4; clone size: NA; CDR3 protein: CASSQETEYATLAKNIQYF; CDR3 DNA: TGCGCCAGCAGCCAAGAGACCGAGTACGCTACTTTAGCCAAAAACATTCAGTACTTC
V gene: TRBV4-2; D gene: NA; J gene: TRBJ2-6; clone size: many; CDR3 protein: CASSQDSSSGANVLTF; CDR3 DNA: TGTGCCAGCAGCCAAGATAGCAGCTCTGGGGCCAACGTCCTGACTTTC